Listed below are T cell receptor beta chains from one sample, sequenced in a study of cytomegalovirus exposure and HLA in healthy donors. Assay: immunoSEQ multiplex PCR; the TCRdb copy retains only in-frame clones and omits some. Found here are about 120,000 clones, approximately 72% of them singletons; the top ten hold roughly 8.2%. Sequencing was done on a sample of PBMCs. The receptors stem from a middle-aged woman in good health and CMV-seropositive. CDR3s include the opening cysteine and the closing phenylalanine or tryptophan.

v_call: TRBV28
j_call: TRBJ2-4
cdr3_aa: CASTPFLRGRENIQYF

v_call: TRBV7-9
j_call: TRBJ2-1
cdr3_aa: CASSGGTWTSYNEQFF

v_call: TRBV27
j_call: TRBJ1-5
cdr3_aa: CASSLSGGGQPQHF

v_call: TRBV10-3
j_call: TRBJ1-1
cdr3_aa: CAISPREDTEAFF

v_call: TRBV25-1
j_call: TRBJ2-1
cdr3_aa: CASSVRTGTPSGNEQFF

v_call: TRBV21-1
j_call: TRBJ1-2
cdr3_aa: CAIRAQGKRGYTF

v_call: TRBV19
j_call: TRBJ2-6
cdr3_aa: CASSIGVSGANVLTF

v_call: TRBV28
j_call: TRBJ2-5
cdr3_aa: CASSSLAGPQETQYF

v_call: TRBV7-2
j_call: TRBJ2-7
cdr3_aa: CASSRGVGGTYEQYF

v_call: TRBV5-1
j_call: TRBJ1-6
cdr3_aa: CASSLGQGLGNSPLHF

v_call: TRBV7-2
j_call: TRBJ1-3
cdr3_aa: CASSSRTGGAPGNTIYF

v_call: TRBV6-1
j_call: TRBJ2-7
cdr3_aa: CASSGIRGPYERYF

v_call: TRBV5-1
j_call: TRBJ1-2
cdr3_aa: CASSLGDSPSYGYTF

v_call: TRBV18
j_call: TRBJ1-1
cdr3_aa: CASSPPSVNTEAFF

v_call: TRBV9
j_call: TRBJ2-2
cdr3_aa: CASSDRDRVNTGELFF

v_call: TRBV10-1
j_call: TRBJ1-1
cdr3_aa: CASSLGWDRVNTEAFF

v_call: TRBV6-5
j_call: TRBJ1-1
cdr3_aa: CASSYGSTTEAFF

v_call: TRBV7-2
j_call: TRBJ2-6
cdr3_aa: CASSARTGTNVLTF

v_call: TRBV14
j_call: TRBJ2-1
cdr3_aa: CASSFAGGRQFF

v_call: TRBV7-2
j_call: TRBJ1-3
cdr3_aa: CASSTRQLSGNTIYF

v_call: TRBV5-1
j_call: TRBJ2-5
cdr3_aa: CASSPGLAGETQYF

v_call: TRBV18
j_call: TRBJ2-5
cdr3_aa: CASSLREETQYF

v_call: TRBV29-1
j_call: TRBJ1-1
cdr3_aa: CSVVLQGSTEAFF

v_call: TRBV7-9
j_call: TRBJ2-1
cdr3_aa: CASSLGGANEQFF

v_call: TRBV6-1
j_call: TRBJ2-1
cdr3_aa: CASSDWPPAAAHNEQFF

v_call: TRBV6-5
j_call: TRBJ2-3
cdr3_aa: CASGRGPDTQYF

v_call: TRBV5-4
j_call: TRBJ1-4
cdr3_aa: CASSLEQGAGVKLFF